This entry features one T cell receptor beta chain sequence. This record comes from a study of blood T cell repertoires in COVID-19. Germline CDR1 is SGHNT and CDR2 is YYREEE (reference sequence). CDR3 length: 14 residues. Trimming cost V 0 bases and J 3 bases; bases outside gene matches: 2. Sequencing was performed with immunoSEQ multiplex PCR; in TCRdb, only in-frame clones are kept and a portion is missing. The sample has around 50,000 clones, roughly 90% seen once. The source material was peripheral blood. This chain connects TRBV5-4 to TRBJ2-7, with TRBD1 matching 8 bases. The receptor comes from a human donor in a cohort sampled during active COVID-19. The CDR3 loop reads CASSLEGQGYEQYF. The CDR3 DNA reads as TGTGCCAGCAGCTTGGAAGGACAGGGCTACGAGCAGTACTTC.